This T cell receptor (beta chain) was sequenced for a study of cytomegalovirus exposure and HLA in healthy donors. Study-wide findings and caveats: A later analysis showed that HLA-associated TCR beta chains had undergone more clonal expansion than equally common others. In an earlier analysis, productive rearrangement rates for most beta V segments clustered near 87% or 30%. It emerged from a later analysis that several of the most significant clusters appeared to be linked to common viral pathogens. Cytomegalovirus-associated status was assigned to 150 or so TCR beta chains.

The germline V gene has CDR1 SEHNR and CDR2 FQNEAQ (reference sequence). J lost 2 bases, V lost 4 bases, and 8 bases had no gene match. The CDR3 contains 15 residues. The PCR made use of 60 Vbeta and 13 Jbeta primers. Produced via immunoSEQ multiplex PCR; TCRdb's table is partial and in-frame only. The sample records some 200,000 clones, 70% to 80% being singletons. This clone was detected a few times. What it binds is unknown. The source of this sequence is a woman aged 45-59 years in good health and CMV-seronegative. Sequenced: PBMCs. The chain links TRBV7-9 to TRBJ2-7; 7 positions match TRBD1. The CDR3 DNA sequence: TGTGCCAGCAGCTCGCGCGACAGGGCGGCCTACGAGCAGTACTTC. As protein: CASSSRDRAAYEQYF.